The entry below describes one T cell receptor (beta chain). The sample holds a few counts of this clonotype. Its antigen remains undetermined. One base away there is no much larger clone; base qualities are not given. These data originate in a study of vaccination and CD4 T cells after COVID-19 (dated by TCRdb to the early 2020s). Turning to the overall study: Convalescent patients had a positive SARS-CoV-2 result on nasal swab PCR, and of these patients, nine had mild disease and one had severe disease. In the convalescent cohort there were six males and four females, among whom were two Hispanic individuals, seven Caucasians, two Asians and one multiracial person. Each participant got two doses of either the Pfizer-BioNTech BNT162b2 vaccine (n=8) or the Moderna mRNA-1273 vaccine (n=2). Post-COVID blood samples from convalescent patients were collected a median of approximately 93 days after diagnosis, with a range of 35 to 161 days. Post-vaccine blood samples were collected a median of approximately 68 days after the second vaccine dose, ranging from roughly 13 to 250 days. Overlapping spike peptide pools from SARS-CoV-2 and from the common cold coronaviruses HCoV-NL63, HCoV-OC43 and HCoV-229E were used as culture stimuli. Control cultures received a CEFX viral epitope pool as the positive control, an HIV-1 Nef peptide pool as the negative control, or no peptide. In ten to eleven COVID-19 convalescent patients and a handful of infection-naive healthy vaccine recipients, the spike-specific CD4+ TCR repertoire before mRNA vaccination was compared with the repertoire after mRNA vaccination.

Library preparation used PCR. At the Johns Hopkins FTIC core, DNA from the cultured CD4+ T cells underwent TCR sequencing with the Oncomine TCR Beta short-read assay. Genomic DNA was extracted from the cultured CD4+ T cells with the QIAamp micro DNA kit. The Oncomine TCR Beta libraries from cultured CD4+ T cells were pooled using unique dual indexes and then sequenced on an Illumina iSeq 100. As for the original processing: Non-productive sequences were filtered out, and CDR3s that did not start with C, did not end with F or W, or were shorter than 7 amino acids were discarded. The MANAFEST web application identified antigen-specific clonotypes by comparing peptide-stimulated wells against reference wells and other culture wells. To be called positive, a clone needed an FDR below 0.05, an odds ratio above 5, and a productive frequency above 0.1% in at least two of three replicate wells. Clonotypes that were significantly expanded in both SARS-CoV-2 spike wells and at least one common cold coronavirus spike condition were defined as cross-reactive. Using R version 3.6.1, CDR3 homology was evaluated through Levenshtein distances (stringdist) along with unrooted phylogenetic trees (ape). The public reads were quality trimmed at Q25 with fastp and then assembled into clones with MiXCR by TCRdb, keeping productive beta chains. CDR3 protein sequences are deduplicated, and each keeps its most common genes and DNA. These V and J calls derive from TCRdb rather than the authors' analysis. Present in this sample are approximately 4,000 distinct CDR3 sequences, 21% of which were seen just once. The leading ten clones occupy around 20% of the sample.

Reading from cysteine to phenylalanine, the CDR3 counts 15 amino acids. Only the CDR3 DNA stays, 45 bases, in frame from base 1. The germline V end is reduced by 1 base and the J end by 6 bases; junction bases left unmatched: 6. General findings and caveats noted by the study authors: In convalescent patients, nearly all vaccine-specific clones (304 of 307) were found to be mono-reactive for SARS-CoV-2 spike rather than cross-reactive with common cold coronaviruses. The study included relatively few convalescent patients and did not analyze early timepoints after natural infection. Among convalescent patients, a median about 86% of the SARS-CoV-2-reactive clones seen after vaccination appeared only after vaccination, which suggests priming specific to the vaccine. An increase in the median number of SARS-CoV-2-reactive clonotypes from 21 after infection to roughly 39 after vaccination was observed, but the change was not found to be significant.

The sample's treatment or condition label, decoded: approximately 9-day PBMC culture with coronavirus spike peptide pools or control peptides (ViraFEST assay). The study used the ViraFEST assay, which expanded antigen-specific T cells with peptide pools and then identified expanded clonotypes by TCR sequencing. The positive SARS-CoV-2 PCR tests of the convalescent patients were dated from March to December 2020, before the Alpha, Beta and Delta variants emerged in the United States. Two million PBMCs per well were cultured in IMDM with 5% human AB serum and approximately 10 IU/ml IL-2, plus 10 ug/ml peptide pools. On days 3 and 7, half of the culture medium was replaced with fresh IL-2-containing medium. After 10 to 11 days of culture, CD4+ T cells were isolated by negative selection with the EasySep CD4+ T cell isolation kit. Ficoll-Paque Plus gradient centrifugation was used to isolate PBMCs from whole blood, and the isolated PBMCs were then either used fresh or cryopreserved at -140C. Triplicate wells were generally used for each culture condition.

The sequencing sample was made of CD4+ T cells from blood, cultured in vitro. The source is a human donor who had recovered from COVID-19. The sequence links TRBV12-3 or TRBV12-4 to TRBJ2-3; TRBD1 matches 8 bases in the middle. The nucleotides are TGTGCCAGCAGTTTAGGCCTGGACAGGGAGGATACGCAGTATTTT. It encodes CASSLGLDREDTQYF.